This T cell receptor (beta chain) was documented in a study of identical twins. This CDR3 is 14 amino acids long. CDR1 is DFQATT, CDR2 SNEGSKA, per germline (reference sequence). Between the trimmed V and J ends, which lost 8 bases and 5 bases, there was a span of 21 bases. TCRdb ran MiXCR on the 5' RACE reads and lists one entry per CDR3 protein. The table lists 300,000 to 400,000 distinct CDR3 sequences, 9% to 15% of them singletons. Separately, the same data were catalogued under a study of yellow fever vaccine responses in identical twins.

The sequencing sample was made of CD8+ T cells sorted from blood. V and J are TRBV20-1 and TRBJ2-5; a possible D gene is TRBD2 (6 bases). The clonotype comes from a woman between 18 and 30 years old in good health. CDR3 nucleotides: TGCAGTCCCGCTAGGATGGGGGGTGAGGAGACCCAGTACTTC. It specifies CSPARMGGEETQYF.